Below, one T cell receptor (beta chain) is given with its context. Its antigen is currently unknown. This entry belongs to a study of T cells after yellow fever vaccination. Looking at the study overall: Preparation of the low-cell-number fractions used SMART-Seq v4 Ultra Low Input.

Template switching by 5'RACE produced TCR cDNA, adding a universal primer site and UMIs. TCRdb recomputed calls from the 5' RACE reads with MiXCR, one row per CDR3 protein. The sample includes hundreds of thousands of distinct CDR3 sequences, around a sixth seen only once; the top ten take around 17%. V was clipped by 5 bases and J by 4 bases; unmatched bases: 13. The CDR3 totals 17 residues. The germline CDR1 and CDR2 sequences are MNHEY and SVGAGI. General study results and limits: Though weaker, the secondary response peaked faster, on day 5 versus 15.

The clonotype was recovered from a man aged 18-30 years who received the YFV17D yellow fever vaccine. J is TRBJ2-1 and V is TRBV6-5, with 8 nucleotides matching TRBD2. Sequenced here: PBMCs, sampled before the yellow fever booster vaccination. The CDR3 spells CASSPLRTSGNYNEQFF. In DNA, the CDR3 is TGTGCCAGCAGTCCCCTGAGAACTAGCGGAAATTACAATGAGCAGTTCTTC.